These T cell receptor beta chains were read from a single sample in a study of T cells in Graves' hyperthyroidism and ophthalmopathy. TCRdb re-called the multiplex PCR reads through MiXCR, storing one row per CDR3 protein. The sample includes around 520,000 distinct CDR3 sequences, approximately 25% of them seen just once. The sequenced sample was blood. The origin of the receptors is a woman younger than 45 with Graves' ophthalmopathy. The CDR3 runs from the conserved cysteine through the conserved F or W. A D gene is named only where the DNA matches it firmly. Rows give clone size only sometimes, using once, few, many, or a class for an expanded clone.

TRBJ1-5 TRBV24-1 TRBD1 few CATSGTGGSNQPQHF TGTGCCACCAGCGGGACAGGGGGAAGCAATCAGCCCCAGCATTTT
TRBJ1-1 TRBV29-1 NA many CSAADSGTEAFF TGCAGCGCTGCGGATAGTGGCACTGAAGCTTTCTTT
TRBJ1-1 TRBV7-2 NA many CASSPRLRGSTEAFF TGTGCCAGCAGCCCCCGCCTTAGGGGATCGACTGAAGCTTTCTTT
TRBJ1-1 TRBV9 NA NA CASSVRGGTEAFF TGTGCCAGCAGCGTACGGGGGGGAACTGAAGCTTTCTTT
TRBJ2-5 TRBV7-9 TRBD2 many CASRPGTSVPETQYF TGTGCCAGCAGACCCGGGACTAGCGTCCCAGAGACCCAGTACTTC
TRBJ1-1 TRBV24-1 NA many CATTQGMNTEAFF TGTGCCACCACTCAAGGGATGAACACTGAAGCTTTCTTT
TRBJ1-1 TRBV2 NA NA CASSERATGSGAFF TGTGCCAGCAGTGAACGTGCTACAGGTTCGGGAGCTTTCTTT
TRBJ1-5 TRBV6-1 TRBD1 NA CASSPSRTGANQPQHF TGTGCCAGCAGTCCCAGTCGGACAGGTGCTAATCAGCCCCAGCATTTT
TRBJ2-7 TRBV30 TRBD1 NA CAWTVTGGEQYF TGTGCCTGGACCGTGACAGGGGGCGAGCAGTACTTC
TRBJ1-2 TRBV6-1 NA many CASEHGFINYGYTF TGTGCCAGTGAACACGGATTTATTAACTATGGCTACACCTTC
TRBJ1-1 TRBV25-1 NA many CASRRTGIRTEAFF TGTGCCAGCAGGCGCACAGGGATCCGAACTGAAGCTTTCTTT
TRBJ1-2 TRBV6-1 TRBD1 few CASRNGQGTNYGYTF TGTGCCAGCAGAAACGGACAGGGGACGAACTATGGCTACACCTTC
TRBJ2-2 TRBV18 NA few CASSRREEATGELFF TGTGCCAGCTCCCGAAGGGAAGAAGCCACCGGGGAGCTGTTTTTT
TRBJ1-1 TRBV18 NA many CASSPVSGQRNTEAFF TGTGCCAGCTCACCCGTCTCGGGACAACGGAACACTGAAGCTTTCTTT
TRBJ1-1 TRBV28 NA many CASSFFARRSGVTEAFF TGTGCCAGCAGTTTCTTCGCACGGAGGAGTGGGGTCACTGAAGCTTTCTTT
TRBJ2-4 TRBV6-1 TRBD1 many CASNDRAAKNIQYF TGTGCCAGCAACGACAGGGCGGCCAAAAACATTCAGTACTTC
TRBJ2-5 TRBV7-9 TRBD2 many CASSRTGGKGETQYF TGTGCCAGCAGCCGTACGGGGGGGAAAGGAGAGACCCAGTACTTC
TRBJ2-2 TRBV29-1 NA many CSVGVQGSTGELFF TGCAGCGTTGGAGTACAGGGTTCGACCGGGGAGCTGTTTTTT
TRBJ1-5 TRBV12-3/TRBV12-4 NA many CASSPAGWNQPQHF TGTGCCAGCAGCCCCGCAGGGTGGAACCAGCCCCAGCATTTT
TRBJ1-2 TRBV7-9 TRBD1 many CASSANWGQLYGYTF TGTGCCAGCAGCGCAAACTGGGGACAGCTCTATGGCTACACCTTC
TRBJ2-7 TRBV20-1 NA many CSANPRAGAGGEQYF TGCAGTGCCAACCCCCGCGCAGGGGCCGGTGGTGAGCAGTACTTC
TRBJ1-2 TRBV29-1 TRBD1 many CSVATGVDYGYTF TGCAGCGTGGCGACAGGGGTCGACTATGGCTACACCTTC
TRBJ1-2 TRBV29-1 NA many CSVRGKGSNGYTF TGCAGCGTTAGGGGAAAAGGTTCCAATGGCTACACCTTC
TRBJ1-2 TRBV6-5 TRBD1 many CASSYPDRVGGYTF TGTGCCAGCAGTTACCCGGACAGGGTGGGTGGCTACACCTTC
TRBJ1-2 TRBV27 TRBD1 many CASSLLYGRDSIF TGTGCCAGCAGTTTACTTTACGGACGGGACAGCATCTTC
TRBJ2-7 TRBV27 TRBD1 many CASSFETGPYEQYF TGTGCCAGCAGTTTTGAGACAGGGCCCTACGAGCAGTACTTC
TRBJ2-2 TRBV28 TRBD1 NA CASSFPQGAKTGELFF TGTGCCAGCAGTTTCCCACAGGGGGCTAAAACCGGGGAGCTGTTTTTT
TRBJ2-5 TRBV28 NA many CASSSRLYVETQYF TGTGCCAGCAGTTCGAGATTGTACGTCGAGACCCAGTACTTC
TRBJ1-2 TRBV20-1 TRBD1 many CSAIQGGNGYTF TGCAGTGCCATACAGGGGGGAAATGGCTACACCTTC
TRBJ1-5 TRBV10-1 NA NA CASSASEGQPQHF TGCGCCAGCAGTGCCTCGGAGGGTCAGCCCCAGCATTTT
TRBJ1-3 TRBV3-1 NA many CASSFGTLGNTIYF TGTGCCAGCAGCTTCGGGACGTTGGGAAACACCATATATTTT
TRBJ2-7 TRBV12-3/TRBV12-4 NA many CASSPTGGETYEQYF TGTGCCAGCAGCCCCACAGGAGGGGAAACCTACGAGCAGTACTTC
TRBJ1-1 TRBV5-4 NA many CASSYTDAWTTDTEAFF TGTGCCAGCAGCTACACCGACGCCTGGACCACGGACACTGAAGCTTTCTTT
TRBJ2-7 TRBV7-6 NA NA CASSLATGSGYEQYF TGTGCCAGCAGCTTAGCCACAGGCTCCGGGTACGAGCAGTACTTC
TRBJ2-5 TRBV5-1 NA few CASSHGAKETQYF TGCGCCAGCAGCCACGGGGCCAAGGAGACCCAGTACTTC
TRBJ1-5 TRBV6-2/TRBV6-3 NA many CASSWLRDSNQPQHF TGTGCCAGCAGTTGGCTACGCGATAGCAATCAGCCCCAGCATTTT
TRBJ1-5 TRBV18 NA NA CASSPMDSNQPQQF TGTGCCAGCTCACCAATGGATAGCAATCAGCCCCAGCAGTTT
TRBJ2-2 TRBV20-1 NA NA CSARFGNTGELFF TGCAGTGCTAGATTCGGAAACACCGGGGAGCTGTTTTTT
TRBJ2-7 TRBV11-2 TRBD2 NA CASNPGGPSYEQYF TGTGCCAGCAACCCGGGGGGACCCTCCTACGAGCAGTACTTC
TRBJ2-7 TRBV6-2/TRBV6-3 NA NA CASNPEGTGEGTLSYEQYF TGTGCCAGCAACCCGGAGGGCACCGGGGAGGGGACACTTTCCTACGAGCAGTACTTC
TRBJ1-2 TRBV6-1 NA many CASRTLNYGYTF TGTGCCAGCAGAACACTTAACTATGGCTACACCTTC